This T cell receptor beta chain was sequenced during a study of shared clonotypes between healthy human individuals (dated by TCRdb to 2018 to 2021). For the wider study: The cohort comprised a couple of women and three men aged 18 to 49 years. To increase sequencing depth and limit assay-specific biases, different laboratories used diverse techniques to prepare libraries and sequence TCR repertoires. For each donor, CD4 naive and CD4 memory were each run on three plates, CD8 naive on two plates, and CD8 memory on one plate. Leukapheresis yielded between about 0.8 and 8.9 billion PBMCs per donor. Blood TCR repertoires of 5 or 6 healthy adults were deeply sequenced to estimate repertoire size and the extent of clonotype sharing between individuals.

TCR CDR3 regions were amplified from genomic DNA by multiplex PCR using the deep immunoSEQ assay. Extracted genomic DNA from each cell subset was distributed evenly across all wells of several immunoSEQ 96-well plates, and each plate was treated as a replicate. For sorted subsets, about 210 ng of genomic DNA, equivalent to 25,000 to 35,000 T cell genomes, went into each replicate PCR. The purified libraries were quantified using a Qubit 3.0 fluorometer, sized with a Bioanalyzer 2100, and then quantified again using the KAPA Library Quantification kit. Each immunoSEQ 96-well plate was sequenced on its own single-read 150-cycle Illumina NextSeq 550 flow cell. In the source study's methods: Because the immunoSEQ output held only junctional sequences and lacked quality scores, the filtering could not match the filtering applied to full-length reads. Sequences were annotated with PyIR, a Python wrapper for IgBLAST v1.9, using IMGT germline references to assign V/J genes and CDR3. Any read was removed if the V/J assignment was weak (E-value above 1e-6), the CDR3 was missing, or the read contained stop codons, out-of-frame junctions, or ambiguous translated residues. V3J clonotypes were defined as sequences sharing the same inferred V gene, J gene, and CDR3 amino acid sequence. The percentage overlap between two repertoires was calculated by dividing the number of shared unique clonotypes by the size of the smaller repertoire. Repertoire richness was assessed with RTK rarefaction, the Chao1 estimator, and Recon v2.1 estimates of unobserved clonotypes. For all TCRbeta clonotypes obtained by the gDNA method from a few donors, generation probabilities were computed with OLGA. TCRdb provides this immuneACCESS table in a form limited to in-frame rearrangements. Some clones are lacking; in checked studies, under half of them reflect an unresolved V gene, and why the rest are absent is not known. From that table come the V and J calls and clone size; the DNA was used to work out D and trimming. For this sample there are 85,000 to 100,000 clones; around 68% appear just once. Around half of the sample goes to the ten largest clones.

V loses 7 bases, J loses 0 bases, and the germline ends lie 15 bases apart. The CDR3, from cysteine to phenylalanine, totals 15 residues. Left in the record is the CDR3 DNA by itself, 45 bases read in frame from the first base. CDR1 SNHLY and CDR2 FYNNEI are derived from the germline V gene. The donors were healthy, HIV-negative adults with no recently reported acute infections or vaccinations. Only Caucasian adults living in Nashville, Tennessee, USA were represented among the donors. CD8 memory samples combined magnetically selected CD45RO+ cells with CCR7-negative CD45RA+ effector memory (TemRA) cells. Blood was obtained by leukapheresis, after which PBMCs were separated by Ficoll-Histopaque density gradient centrifugation and cryopreserved in liquid nitrogen vapor phase. Purity and quantity of every magnetically sorted T cell population were checked by analytical flow cytometry. From each sorted fraction, genomic DNA was isolated and quantified by UV absorbance on a Nanodrop 2000c.

With regard to this clone: Its binding antigen is unknown. Per-nucleotide qualities are absent, and no much larger clonotype sits a single base away.

Paper-wide results and their limitations: Incomplete sequencing was indicated by rarefaction of sorted-subset datasets, despite the large sequencing depth. When a few donors were compared, the shared fraction of clonotypes was about 5.4% for naive CD4, roughly 3.4% for naive CD8, about 2.4% for memory CD4, and about 0.36% for memory CD8. Because the study included only a small number of donors, the genetic and exposure-history diversity represented was limited. Pairwise subsampling led to the expectation that sequencing depth would affect the degree of clonotype sharing among donors. Only blood was sampled, and tissue TCR repertoires likely differ from those in blood. Larger estimated clonotype richness was generally found for naive subsets than for memory subsets. Compared with non-shared clonotypes, the clonotypes found in all four sorted-subset donors had higher generation probabilities.

This sequence uses TRBV2 and TRBJ1-1, with the D segment identity uncertain. The specimen sequenced was memory CD8+ T cells sorted from blood. Per the publication, the cell subset or site label means: CD45RO+ cells pooled with CCR7-negative TemRA cells. The source is a man aged 25-40 years in good health. The CDR3 reads CASTRGTNLNTEAFF. DNA sequence: TGTGCCAGCACCCGGGGAACCAACTTGAACACTGAAGCTTTCTTT.